This T cell receptor (beta chain) was captured in a study of T cell responses to AZD1222 COVID-19 vaccine. V dropped 1 base and J dropped 6; count of bases not matched to a gene: 3. CDR1 and CDR2 (germline): SGHRS, YFSETQ. This CDR3 region has 14 residues. Profiled with immunoSEQ multiplex PCR; TCRdb holds only in-frame clones, not every one. The sample consists of approximately 76,000 clones, roughly 82% of them appearing once. This sequence originates from an adult in good health. Sequences were derived from peripheral blood, sampled on day 0 of AZD1222 vaccination. This rearrangement joins TRBV5-1 to TRBJ2-1, with 8 bases matching TRBD1. The CDR3 DNA is TGCGCCAGCAGCTTGAGGCAGGGGGCCAATGAGCAGTTCTTC. This encodes CASSLRQGANEQFF.